These 2 T cell receptor beta chains were all obtained from the same sample, sequenced in a study of identical twins. A single record per CDR3 protein comes from TCRdb applying MiXCR to the 5' RACE reads. The sample holds about 260,000 distinct CDR3 sequences, about 7.3% seen once. These records were also assigned to another study, of yellow fever vaccine responses in identical twins.

Sequences were obtained from memory (CD45RO+) T cells sorted from blood. Receptor source: a young woman in good health.

This clonotype was seen at least ten times. The chain links TRBV20-1 to TRBJ1-2; maybe TRBD1 (6 bases). The CDR3 has 16 residues. V shed 1 base and J shed 8 bases, with 23 bases lying between them. Germline V gives CDR1 DFQATT, CDR2 SNEGSKA (reference sequence). CDR3 loop: CSARGGGLTGPGGYTF. In DNA, the CDR3 is TGCAGTGCTAGAGGCGGTGGGCTGACAGGCCCAGGCGGCTACACCTTC.

This clonotype has a handful of counts. This chain uses TRBV20-1 with TRBJ2-7; a weak D match, TRBD2 (5 bases). V was trimmed by 4 bases and J by 4 bases, leaving 23 bases between them. In germline, CDR1 is DFQATT, CDR2 SNEGSKA (reference sequence). CDR3 length equals 16 residues. CDR3 DNA: TGCAGTGCTACGGGAAGGTCCAGCTCGCAGCTATACGAGCAGTACTTC. Its translation: CSATGRSSSQLYEQYF.